Sequencing of this T cell receptor beta chain was carried out in a study of T cell responses to AZD1222 COVID-19 vaccine. The study's findings and limits: Among spike-specific TCRs, nearly half reportedly target unmutated variant regions. Baseline testing showed seropositivity in only five to seven AZD1222 recipients. Vaccination with two AZD1222 doses was followed by a rise in Spike-specific TCR breadth and depth.

Clones were sequenced by immunoSEQ multiplex PCR, and TCRdb holds only the in-frame ones, with some missing. Altogether over 130,000 clones are present, around 93% being singletons, with the ten largest covering 3.6%. On this clone: The antigen remains unidentified.

Trimming removed 1 base from V and 2 bases from J; junction bases left unmatched: 6. The CDR3 consists of 16 residues. The germline gives CDR1 SGDLS, CDR2 YYNGEE. The sequenced sample was peripheral blood, obtained 28 days after the second AZD1222 dose. This receptor was obtained from an adult who received the AZD1222 COVID-19 vaccine. The chain has TRBV9 and TRBJ2-3; 8 bases are a match to TRBD2. The CDR3 nucleotides are TGTGCCAGCAGCGTAACCCCGGGAGGGGCCACAGATACGCAGTATTTT. Translation gives CASSVTPGGATDTQYF.